Listed below are T cell receptor beta chains from one sample, sequenced in a study of T cell repertoires in cytomegalovirus infection. TCRdb re-called the reads through MiXCR, storing one row per CDR3 protein. This repertoire shows approximately 400,000 distinct CDR3 sequences, around 32% found once; its top ten account for roughly an eighth. Sequencing was done on a sample of PBMCs. The source of these receptors is a human donor in good health (CMV status not recorded). Some clones in this sample may be carry-over from other donors' samples. Each CDR3 is given with its conserved first and last residue. The order of the fields is V gene, D gene, clone size, J gene, CDR3 protein, CDR3 DNA. The D gene is left open where the match is weak. Size values are once, few and many counts, or a class for expanded clones, and some rows have none.

>TRBV11-2|TRBD1|NA|TRBJ2-1
CASSQNNRGQGSSYNEQFF
TGTGCCAGCAGCCAAAACAACCGGGGACAGGGGAGCTCCTACAATGAGCAGTTCTTC
>TRBV24-1|NA|NA|TRBJ1-5
CATSDVGGSNQPQHF
TGTGCCACCAGTGATGTCGGCGGTAGCAATCAGCCCCAGCATTTT
>TRBV11-2|NA|NA|TRBJ1-5
CASSFLRKNQPQHF
TGTGCCAGCAGCTTTTTAAGGAAGAATCAGCCCCAGCATTTT
>TRBV29-1|NA|few|TRBJ1-4
CSVEILREKLFF
TGCAGCGTTGAAATATTACGGGAAAAACTGTTTTTT
>TRBV11-2|NA|few|TRBJ2-3
CASSLAGRTLNTQYF
TGTGCCAGCAGCTTAGCAGGTAGAACTTTGAATACGCAGTATTTT
>TRBV28|NA|NA|TRBJ1-5
CASRLDRPNQPQHF
TGTGCCAGCAGACTCGACAGACCCAATCAGCCCCAGCATTTT
>TRBV12-3/TRBV12-4|TRBD1|few|TRBJ1-6
CASSTAGTGVSPLHF
TGTGCCAGCAGTACCGCCGGGACAGGGGTATCACCCCTCCACTTT
>TRBV11-2|NA|few|TRBJ2-3
CASSSRTGWSTDTQYF
TGTGCCAGCAGCTCCCGGACTGGTTGGAGCACAGATACGCAGTATTTT
>TRBV28|NA|NA|TRBJ2-5
CASSLPSLETQYF
TGTGCCAGCAGTTTACCTAGTCTGGAGACCCAGTACTTC
>TRBV11-3|TRBD1|few|TRBJ2-5
CASSLGRTGNTPETQYF
TGTGCCAGCAGCTTAGGGCGGACAGGGAACACCCCAGAGACCCAGTACTTC
>TRBV20-1|NA|NA|TRBJ2-7
CSATLDSRSYEQYF
TGCAGTGCTACCCTCGACAGTCGCTCCTACGAGCAGTACTTC
>TRBV6-5|NA|many|TRBJ2-1
CASSYQTGNVNEQFF
TGTGCCAGCAGTTACCAAACAGGGAACGTGAATGAGCAGTTCTTC
>TRBV7-2|TRBD1|many|TRBJ1-4
CASSPGWDRANEKLFF
TGTGCCAGCAGCCCCGGCTGGGACAGGGCCAATGAAAAACTGTTTTTT
>TRBV7-9|NA|many|TRBJ2-3
CASSLDEGDTQYF
TGTGCCAGCAGCTTAGATGAGGGAGATACGCAGTATTTT
>TRBV7-6|TRBD1|NA|TRBJ1-5
CASSPGTGGKYSNQPQHF
TGTGCCAGCAGCCCCGGGACAGGGGGCAAGTATAGCAATCAGCCCCAGCATTTT
>TRBV12-3/TRBV12-4|NA|NA|TRBJ2-5
CASSPSLETHYF
TGTGCCAGCAGTCCATCCTTGGAGACCCATTACTTC
>TRBV12-3/TRBV12-4|NA|few|TRBJ2-3
CATKTGSTDTQYF
TGTGCCACGAAGACAGGTAGCACAGATACGCAGTATTTT
>TRBV6-2/TRBV6-3|NA|NA|TRBJ1-1
CASSPRRGSKGTEAFF
TGTGCCAGCAGTCCCCGCAGAGGAAGTAAGGGCACTGAAGCTTTCTTT
>TRBV5-1|TRBD2|NA|TRBJ2-3
CASSLAPAGGIPRLSTDTQYF
TGCGCCAGCAGCTTGGCCCCAGCGGGGGGAATACCGAGACTAAGCACAGATACGCAGTATTTT
>TRBV6-1|NA|few|TRBJ2-2
CASREGAEGELFF
TGTGCCAGCAGGGAAGGGGCGGAAGGGGAGCTGTTTTTT
>TRBV7-9|TRBD2|NA|TRBJ2-7
CASSPTSGKLSYEQYF
TGTGCCAGCAGCCCGACTAGCGGGAAGCTCTCCTACGAGCAGTACTTC
>TRBV27|NA|few|TRBJ2-3
CASKDPGPTDTQYF
TGTGCCTCCAAAGATCCGGGGCCAACAGATACGCAGTATTTT
>TRBV24-1|TRBD2|NA|TRBJ2-7
CATSDATGGSSSYEQYF
TGTGCCACCAGTGACGCTACCGGGGGGTCCAGCTCCTACGAGCAGTACTTC
>TRBV6-8|NA|few|TRBJ2-7
CASNPVNSYEQYF
TGTGCCAGTAACCCCGTTAACTCCTACGAGCAGTACTTC
>TRBV7-6|NA|NA|TRBJ2-5
CASSLQGKRQETQYF
TGTGCCAGCAGTTTACAGGGAAAGCGGCAAGAGACCCAGTACTTC
>TRBV5-6|NA|NA|TRBJ2-7
CATNRGESDVPYEQYF
TGTGCCACAAACCGCGGGGAGTCCGACGTCCCCTACGAGCAGTACTTC
>TRBV5-6|TRBD1|few|TRBJ1-3
CASSFRDRAGNTIYF
TGTGCCAGCAGCTTCCGGGACAGGGCTGGAAACACCATATATTTT
>TRBV7-6|NA|NA|TRBJ2-4
CASSSFRGAKNIQYF
TGTGCCAGCAGCTCGTTCAGGGGAGCCAAAAACATTCAGTACTTC
>TRBV7-2|NA|many|TRBJ2-7
CASSPERREGGACHEQYF
TGTGCCAGCAGCCCAGAAAGGAGGGAAGGGGGGGCCTGCCACGAGCAGTACTTC
>TRBV12-3/TRBV12-4|NA|NA|TRBJ1-1
CASSPPIGRAEAFF
TGTGCCAGCAGTCCCCCCATAGGGCGCGCTGAAGCTTTCTTT
>TRBV20-1|TRBD1|NA|TRBJ2-5
CSAKREPGQGRWETQYF
TGCAGTGCTAAAAGGGAACCGGGACAGGGGAGATGGGAGACCCAGTACTTC
>TRBV11-2|NA|NA|TRBJ2-7
CASSLGQGYEHYF
TGTGCCAGCAGCTTGGGACAAGGCTACGAGCATTACTTC
>TRBV7-7|NA|NA|TRBJ2-7
CASSLGPDSYEQYF
TGTGCCAGCAGCTTGGGGCCAGACTCCTACGAGCAGTACTTC
>TRBV19|NA|NA|TRBJ2-5
CASNPGQSYETQYF
TGTGCCAGTAACCCCGGACAGTCGTATGAGACCCAGTACTTC
>TRBV5-1|NA|NA|TRBJ2-1
CASSFTARGYNEQFF
TGCGCCAGCAGCTTCACAGCAAGGGGGTACAATGAGCAGTTCTTC
>TRBV10-3|NA|few|TRBJ1-2
CAISDPSILYGYTF
TGTGCCATCAGTGACCCCTCGATTCTCTATGGCTACACCTTC
>TRBV7-2|TRBD1|many|TRBJ1-1
CASSRTGVALNTEAFF
TGTGCCAGCAGCAGAACAGGGGTGGCCTTGAACACTGAAGCTTTCTTT
>TRBV4-1|TRBD2|NA|TRBJ2-5
CASSQIGLAGGYQETQYF
TGCGCCAGCAGCCAAATAGGCCTAGCGGGGGGGTACCAAGAGACCCAGTACTTC
>TRBV27|NA|NA|TRBJ1-1
CASSLAGGRRAEAFF
TGTGCCAGCAGTTTAGCGGGCGGGAGGAGGGCTGAAGCTTTCTTT
>TRBV12-3/TRBV12-4|NA|many|TRBJ2-1
CASSPEADYNEQFF
TGTGCCAGCAGCCCCGAGGCGGACTACAATGAGCAGTTCTTC
>TRBV4-3|TRBD2|NA|TRBJ2-1
CASSLRRGGSGSLAAYNEQFF
TGCGCCAGCAGCCTGAGGAGGGGAGGATCGGGGAGTCTAGCGGCCTACAATGAGCAGTTCTTC
>TRBV5-1|TRBD2|once|TRBJ2-7
CASSSGLAGESYEQYF
TGCGCCAGCAGCTCCGGACTAGCGGGGGAGTCCTACGAGCAGTACTTC
>TRBV24-1|TRBD2|NA|TRBJ2-3
CATSDPGLASTDTQYF
TGTGCCACCAGTGACCCGGGACTAGCGTCCACAGATACGCAGTATTTT
>TRBV20-1|NA|NA|TRBJ1-1
CSARARGTTEAFF
TGCAGTGCTAGAGCAAGGGGCACCACTGAAGCTTTCTTT
>TRBV6-6|NA|NA|TRBJ2-5
CASSSWFPDWTQYF
TGTGCCAGCAGTTCCTGGTTCCCGGACTGGACCCAGTACTTC
>TRBV5-5|NA|once|TRBJ2-5
CASHDSQLKETQYF
TGTGCCAGCCATGACAGCCAACTAAAAGAGACCCAGTACTTC
>TRBV7-2|TRBD1|many|TRBJ1-4
CASSVESGTGTFEDEKLFF
TGTGCCAGCAGCGTAGAATCCGGGACAGGGACGTTCGAGGATGAAAAACTGTTTTTT
>TRBV7-8|TRBD2|NA|TRBJ2-1
CASSAAPSGGNNEQFF
TGTGCCAGCAGCGCCGCCCCTAGCGGGGGGAACAATGAGCAGTTCTTC
>TRBV9|NA|few|TRBJ2-2
CASSVEADTGELFF
TGTGCCAGCAGCGTAGAGGCAGACACCGGGGAGCTGTTTTTT
>TRBV12-3/TRBV12-4|NA|many|TRBJ2-5
CASSSTLQRWEETQYF
TGTGCCAGCAGTTCAACGCTCCAGCGGTGGGAGGAGACCCAGTACTTC
>TRBV7-8|NA|few|TRBJ2-7
CASSLAEWGSYEQYF
TGTGCCAGCAGCTTAGCGGAGTGGGGGTCCTACGAGCAGTACTTC
>TRBV7-9|NA|few|TRBJ2-5
CASSLAWRVGETQYF
TGTGCCAGCAGCTTAGCATGGAGGGTTGGAGAGACCCAGTACTTC
>TRBV7-2|NA|NA|TRBJ1-1
CDSCASQGMGTEAFF
TGTGACAGCTGCGCTTCACAGGGAATGGGTACTGAAGCTTTCTTT
>TRBV7-2|NA|NA|TRBJ1-2
CASRPGPPNYGSPF
TGTGCCAGCAGACCCGGACCGCCTAACTATGGCTCCCCCTTC